A single sample is the source of the 18 T cell receptor beta chains below, sequenced in a study of shared clonotypes between healthy human individuals. The method was immunoSEQ multiplex PCR; TCRdb's version includes in-frame clones alone and lacks a portion of them. The sample holds roughly 2.5 million clones, over 85% seen once. Sequenced material: naive CD4+ T cells sorted from blood. Sample subset: CD45RA+ positively selected. These TCRs come from a young man in good health.

Worth noting for this clone: This specimen includes other DNA sequences encoding the same CDR3. The rearrangement uses TRBV6-1 and TRBJ2-1; D unresolved. Trimming stripped 2 bases from V and 7 bases from J, with 3 bases between. CDR1 and CDR2 (germline): MNHNS, SASEGT. The CDR3 sequence is 11 residues long. The chain's CDR3 is CASSERNEQFF. The CDR3 nucleotides read TGTGCCAGCAGTGAAAGGAATGAGCAGTTCTTC.

The V gene is TRBV5-4, the J gene TRBJ2-1; TRBD2 agrees at 8 bases. The CDR3 is 17 amino acids. The germline V gene has CDR1 SGHNT and CDR2 YYREEE (reference sequence). The V gene end was trimmed by 2 bases and the J gene end by 4 bases; junction bases not matched to a gene: 11. The CDR3: CASSFGGSGSWYNEQFF. DNA for the CDR3: TGTGCCAGCAGCTTCGGCGGCAGCGGGAGTTGGTACAATGAGCAGTTCTTC.

The CDR3 spells CASSPRETNTGELFF. In nucleotides, the CDR3 is TGCGCCAGCAGCCCGCGGGAGACGAACACCGGGGAGCTGTTTTTT. V gene TRBV5-1 combines with J gene TRBJ2-2; TRBD2 matches 7 bases. The CDR3 has 15 residues. The germline V gene has CDR1 SGHRS and CDR2 YFSETQ. V shed 4 bases and J 0 bases; nucleotides not matched to a gene: 3.

The V and J genes are TRBV6-1 and TRBJ2-3; 10 bases are a match to TRBD1. Trimming cost V 6 bases and J 2 bases; bases outside gene matches: 5. The germline V gene encodes CDR1 MNHNS and CDR2 SASEGT. The CDR3 is 15 residues long. The CDR3 spells CASRAGQGVTDTQYF. The CDR3 DNA sequence: TGTGCCAGCAGGGCCGGACAGGGGGTCACAGATACGCAGTATTTT.

The chain employs TRBV5-1 and TRBJ1-6, with 9 bases identical to TRBD1. The trim removed 4 bases at V and 6 bases at J, leaving 5 bases unmatched. Germline-derived CDR1 and CDR2 are SGHRS and YFSETQ. The CDR3 totals 15 residues. CDR3 DNA sequence: TGCGCCAGCAGCGCCTCGGGACAGGGTAATTCACCCCTCCACTTT. Its protein is CASSASGQGNSPLHF.

The CDR3 loop reads CASSLWGDNEQFF. CDR3 DNA sequence: TGTGCCAGCAGCTTATGGGGGGACAATGAGCAGTTCTTC. The rearrangement uses TRBV7-8 and TRBJ2-1; the D gene is possibly TRBD2 (6 bases). CDR1 and CDR2 from the germline V gene are SGHVS and FQNEAQ. CDR3 length: 13 amino acids. Trimming took 2 bases from V and 5 from J, leaving 7 bases between them.

The chain joins TRBV7-2 to TRBJ2-1; 7 positions match TRBD2. The CDR3 is made up of 20 amino acids. Germline lookup yields CDR1 SGHTA and CDR2 FQGNSA. V dropped 0 bases and J dropped 0; count of bases not matched to a gene: 14. CDR3 DNA sequence: TGTGCCAGCAGCTTAGCCGGGGGGACTCGTACTAGGAGCTCCTACAATGAGCAGTTCTTC. It codes for CASSLAGGTRTRSSYNEQFF.

This sequence joins TRBV10-2 and TRBJ2-1; TRBD2 matches at 12 bases. This CDR3 has 15 residues. Germline CDR1 reads WSHSY; CDR2 reads SAAADI. Trimming took 2 bases from V and 7 from J; bases not matched to a gene: 3. CDR3 region: CASSETSGRFNEQFF. DNA of the CDR3: TGCGCCAGCAGTGAGACTAGCGGGAGGTTTAATGAGCAGTTCTTC.

The genes are TRBV4-1 and TRBJ2-1, with 10 bases matching TRBD2. Losses at the gene ends were 4 bases for V and 5 bases for J; bases not matched to a gene: 11. This CDR3 is 17 amino acids long. Germline loops: CDR1 MGHRA, CDR2 YSYEKL. CDR3 coding DNA: TGCGCCAGCAGCCGCCGCACCGGGACTAGCGAAGACAATGAGCAGTTCTTC. The encoded protein is CASSRRTGTSEDNEQFF.

The rearrangement joins TRBV5-1 to TRBJ1-2, with 11 bases matching TRBD1. After removal of 3 bases from V and 4 bases from J, the junction contained 5 bases not matched to a gene. CDR1 is SGHRS and CDR2 is YFSETQ in the germline V gene. This CDR3 has 15 residues. The CDR3 nucleotides are TGCGCCAGCAGCTCGGACAGGGGGCCTAGCTATGGCTACACCTTC. It encodes CASSSDRGPSYGYTF.

This chain connects TRBV29-1 to TRBJ2-3; D possibly corresponds to TRBD1 (5 bases). V dropped 1 base and J dropped 5 bases, with 10 bases sitting between them. CDR1 SQVTM and CDR2 ANQGSEA come from the germline V gene. This CDR3 comprises 13 residues. CDR3 residues: CSVEGGTGDTQYF. CDR3 nucleotides: TGCAGCGTTGAAGGGGGCACGGGAGATACGCAGTATTTT.

The CDR3: CASSIETTGTSGSTDTQYF. As DNA, the CDR3 is TGTGCCAGTAGTATAGAGACAACCGGGACTAGCGGGAGCACAGATACGCAGTATTTT. The rearrangement joins TRBV19 to TRBJ2-3; 12 bases fit TRBD2. V lost 0 bases, J lost 0 bases, and 7 bases stayed unmatched. The CDR3 is 19 residues long. Germline V gene data show CDR1 as LNHDA and CDR2 as SQIVND (reference sequence).

Concerning this clone: Additional DNA sequences in this sample encode the identical CDR3. V is TRBV18 and J is TRBJ1-2; tentative D call: TRBD1 (5 bases). Germline CDR1 and CDR2: KGHSH and LQKENI. There are 13 residues in the CDR3. V lost 3 bases to trimming and J lost 2 bases, with 7 bases between them. CDR3 sequence: CASSPGLNYGYTF. In nucleotides, the CDR3 is TGTGCCAGCTCACCGGGGCTGAACTATGGCTACACCTTC.

The rearrangement links TRBV7-8 to TRBJ1-5; D is unresolved. V was pared by 4 bases and J by 6 bases, with 7 bases between. Germline lookup yields CDR1 SGHVS and CDR2 FQNEAQ. The CDR3 runs 12 residues. The CDR3 is CASSSLAQPQHF. CDR3 sequence (DNA): TGTGCCAGCAGCTCCTTAGCTCAGCCCCAGCATTTT.

The chain joins TRBV25-1 to TRBJ2-2; a possible D gene is TRBD2 (5 bases). CDR1 is MGHDK and CDR2 is SYGVNS in the germline V gene. This CDR3 comprises 16 residues. Trimming removed 1 base from V and 4 bases from J, with 13 bases in between. The CDR3 reads CASSESGIGVTGELFF. For the CDR3, the DNA is TGTGCCAGCAGTGAATCGGGGATAGGAGTCACCGGGGAGCTGTTTTTT. Together with reference TRBV25-1 and TRBJ2-2, the CDR3 gives the full variable domain: EADIYQTPRYLVIGTGKKITLECSQTMGHDKMYWYQQDPGMELHLIHYSYGVNSTEKGDLSSESTVSRIRTEHFPLTLESARPSHTSQYLCASSESGIGVTGELFFGEGSRLTVL.

As DNA, the CDR3 is TGCGCCAGCAGCATCCAACGGGATGAAAAACTGTTTTTT. Protein sequence: CASSIQRDEKLFF. The chain is built from TRBV4-1 and TRBJ1-4; D not resolved. The CDR3 spans 13 residues. CDR1 and CDR2 from the germline V gene are MGHRA and YSYEKL. Trimming left V 5 bases short and J 6 bases short, with 10 bases between.

Remarks on this clone: This sample also contains other DNA sequences that code for the same CDR3. The rearrangement uses TRBV18 and TRBJ2-3; a possible D gene is TRBD2 (6 bases). The CDR3 extends over 12 amino acids. Trimming left V 3 bases short and J 5 bases short, with 6 bases between. Germline V lookup: CDR1 KGHSH, CDR2 LQKENI. This CDR3 is CASSPGGDTQYF. The CDR3 DNA follows: TGTGCCAGCTCACCGGGAGGAGATACGCAGTATTTT.

The rearrangement links TRBV11-2 to TRBJ2-1; weak D call: TRBD2 (7 bases). Germline CDR1 SGHAT, CDR2 FQNNGV. The CDR3 length is 15 residues. With 4 bases removed from V and 4 bases from J, the gap between germline ends came to 14 bases. The CDR3 DNA reads as TGTGCCAGCAGCTCCGAGGGGGGGTGGTACAATGAGCAGTTCTTC. It is translated as CASSSEGGWYNEQFF.